This TCR beta chain is from a study of T-cell reconstitution after alpha-beta-depleted transplantation in children (dated by TCRdb to about 2016). Context from the whole study: Using TCR repertoire profiling, the study quantitatively followed how T-cell immune reconstitution unfolded in children after TCRalphabeta/CD19-depleted allogeneic hematopoietic cell transplantation.

Findings and caveats that apply to the study as a whole: The high TCRbeta diversity at day 60 in some patients was ascribed to recipient T cells and intrathymic progenitors that had survived conditioning. About two months after transplant, the apparently early recovery of alphabetaT-cell counts reportedly depended on just several hundred clones that had expanded rapidly and came from non-depleted graft cells. The frequencies of hyperexpanded clones fell over the following months, and after one year, T-cell counts and TCRbeta diversity were mostly attributed to newly produced T cells.

The library relied on PCR. Sequencer: Illumina HiSeq 2500. TCR libraries were prepared with molecular barcoding, using unique molecular identifiers to normalize TCRbeta repertoire quantification. TCRdb reworked the public reads: Q25 trimming with fastp, MiXCR clone assembly, productive beta chains retained. All rows with the same CDR3 protein become a single entry with the most common DNA and genes. This sample has approximately 630,000 distinct CDR3 sequences in its table, and about an eighth of those were observed once. The ten largest clones add up to 0.65% to 0.9% of the sample. The treatment or condition label, as the study defines it: allogeneic hematopoietic cell transplantation with graft depleted of TCRalphabeta T cells and CD19 B cells. The transplant recipients were children given TCRalphabeta/CD19-depleted allogeneic hematopoietic cell grafts. The sample holds a few counts of this clonotype. Its cognate antigen has yet to be identified. No base-level quality is on record; no much larger clone is a single base apart.

Cut back by 6 bases and 4 bases, the V and J ends lie 23 bases apart. The CDR3 numbers 16 residues from cysteine through phenylalanine. The CDR3 DNA has 48 bases and is translated from base 1. As encoded in the germline V gene (reference sequence), CDR1 is DFQATT while CDR2 is SNEGSKA. The V and J genes are TRBV20-1 and TRBJ2-3; matching of 5 bases hints at TRBD2 as the D gene. The clonotype originates from a girl aged 2-15 years with congenital amegakaryocytic thrombocytopenia, due to receive a stem cell transplant. The sample was PBMCs, taken before TCRalphabeta/CD19-depleted stem cell transplant. The CDR3 has the sequence CSAGDPRKIVPDTQYF. DNA sequence: TGCAGTGCGGGAGACCCACGAAAGATAGTTCCAGATACGCAGTATTTT.